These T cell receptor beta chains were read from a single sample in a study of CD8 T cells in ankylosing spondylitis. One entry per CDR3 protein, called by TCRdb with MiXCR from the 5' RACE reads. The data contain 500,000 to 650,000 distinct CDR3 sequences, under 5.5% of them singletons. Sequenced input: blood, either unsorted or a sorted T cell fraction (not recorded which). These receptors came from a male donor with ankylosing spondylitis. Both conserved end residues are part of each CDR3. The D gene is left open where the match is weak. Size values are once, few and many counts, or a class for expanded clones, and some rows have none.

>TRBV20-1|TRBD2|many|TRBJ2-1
CSARDPLAGGYNEQFF
TGCAGTGCTAGAGACCCGTTAGCGGGGGGATACAATGAGCAGTTCTTC
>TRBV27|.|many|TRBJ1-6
CASSFSYNSPLHF
TGTGCCAGCAGTTTCTCCTATAATTCACCCCTCCACTTT
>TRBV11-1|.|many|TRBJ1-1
CASSLSRLRDTEAFF
TGTGCCAGCAGCTTATCCCGACTCAGGGACACTGAAGCTTTCTTT
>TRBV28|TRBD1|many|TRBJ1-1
CASRVRDRGSLIF
TGTGCCAGCAGGGTCCGGGACAGGGGGAGCTTGATCTTT
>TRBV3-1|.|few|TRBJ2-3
CASSQVGRLTDTQYF
TGTGCCAGCAGCCAAGTTGGAAGACTCACAGATACGCAGTATTTT
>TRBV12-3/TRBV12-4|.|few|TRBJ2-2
CASNQGEGRGTGELFF
TGTGCCAGCAACCAGGGGGAAGGGAGGGGCACCGGGGAGCTGTTTTTT
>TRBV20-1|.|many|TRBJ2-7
CSARERDIWSYEQYF
TGCAGTGCTAGAGAAAGGGACATTTGGTCCTACGAGCAGTACTTC
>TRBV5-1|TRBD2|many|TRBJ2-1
CASSLLAGGRVNKQFF
TGCGCCAGCAGCCTTCTAGCGGGAGGCAGGGTAAATAAGCAGTTCTTC
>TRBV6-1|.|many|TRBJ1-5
CASGGREGQPQHF
TGTGCCAGCGGTGGGCGGGAGGGACAGCCCCAGCATTTT
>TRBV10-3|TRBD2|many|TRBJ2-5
CATLAGPSSETQYF
TGTGCCACCCTAGCGGGTCCGTCGTCAGAGACCCAGTACTTC
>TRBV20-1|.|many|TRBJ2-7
CSASISGAYEQYF
TGCAGTGCTAGCATCTCGGGGGCGTACGAGCAGTACTTC
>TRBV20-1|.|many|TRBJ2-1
CSASALADLGNEQFF
TGCAGTGCTAGTGCCTTAGCGGACCTGGGGAATGAGCAGTTCTTC
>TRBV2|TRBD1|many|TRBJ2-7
CASNRGNHYEQYF
TGTGCCAGCAACAGGGGCAACCACTACGAGCAGTACTTC
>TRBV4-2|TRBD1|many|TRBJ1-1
CASSQGDRDTEAFF
TGTGCCAGCAGCCAAGGGGACAGGGACACTGAAGCTTTCTTT
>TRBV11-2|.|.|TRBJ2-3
CASSPRQAVGPQDTQYF
TGTGCCAGCAGCCCAAGACAGGCCGTCGGGCCGCAAGATACGCAGTATTTT
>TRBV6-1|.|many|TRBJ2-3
CASTPGRLTDTQYF
TGTGCCAGCACACCGGGACGGCTCACAGATACGCAGTATTTT
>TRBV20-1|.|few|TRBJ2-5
CSASRRGRETQYF
TGCAGTGCTAGCCGGCGGGGGCGGGAGACCCAGTACTTC